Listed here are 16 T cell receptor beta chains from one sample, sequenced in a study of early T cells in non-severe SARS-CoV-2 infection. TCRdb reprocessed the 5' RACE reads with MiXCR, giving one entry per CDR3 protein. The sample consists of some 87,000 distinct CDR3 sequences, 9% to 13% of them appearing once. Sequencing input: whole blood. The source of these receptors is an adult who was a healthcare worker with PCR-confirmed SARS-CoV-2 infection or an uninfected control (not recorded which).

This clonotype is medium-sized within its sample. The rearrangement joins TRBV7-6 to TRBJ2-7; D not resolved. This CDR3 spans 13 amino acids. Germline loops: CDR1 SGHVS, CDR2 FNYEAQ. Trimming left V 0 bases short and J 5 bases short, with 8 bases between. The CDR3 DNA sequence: TGTGCCAGCAGCTTAGCCCCCGTCCACGAGCAGTACTTC. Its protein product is CASSLAPVHEQYF. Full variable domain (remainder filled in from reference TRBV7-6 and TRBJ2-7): GAGVSQSPRYKVTKRGQDVALRCDPISGHVSLYWYRQALGQGPEFLTYFNYEAQQDKSGLPNDRFSAERPEGSISTLTIQRTEQRDSAMYRCASSLAPVHEQYFGPGTRLTVT.

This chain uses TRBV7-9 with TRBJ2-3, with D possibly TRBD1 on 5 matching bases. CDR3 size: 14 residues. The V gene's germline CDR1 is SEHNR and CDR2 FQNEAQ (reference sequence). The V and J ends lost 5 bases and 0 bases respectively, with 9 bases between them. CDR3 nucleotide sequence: TGTGCCAGCAGCCGACAGCTTAGCACAGATACGCAGTATTTT. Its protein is CASSRQLSTDTQYF.

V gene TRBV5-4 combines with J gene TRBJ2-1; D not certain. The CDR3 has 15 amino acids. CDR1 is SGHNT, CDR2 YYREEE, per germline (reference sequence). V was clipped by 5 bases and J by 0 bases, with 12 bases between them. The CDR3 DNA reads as TGTGCCAGCAGTTCCCAAATAAGCTCCTACAATGAGCAGTTCTTC. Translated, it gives CASSSQISSYNEQFF.

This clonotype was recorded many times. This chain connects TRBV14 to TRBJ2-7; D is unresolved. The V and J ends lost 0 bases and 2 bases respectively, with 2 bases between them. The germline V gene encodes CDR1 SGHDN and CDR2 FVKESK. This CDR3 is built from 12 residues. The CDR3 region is CASSQDTYEQYF. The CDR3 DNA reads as TGTGCCAGCAGCCAAGACACCTACGAGCAGTACTTC. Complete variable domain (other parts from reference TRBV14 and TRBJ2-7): EAGVTQFPSHSVIEKGQTVTLRCDPISGHDNLYWYRRVMGKEIKFLLHFVKESKQDESGMPNNRFLAERTGGTYSTLKVQPAELEDSGVYFCASSQDTYEQYFGPGTRLTVT.

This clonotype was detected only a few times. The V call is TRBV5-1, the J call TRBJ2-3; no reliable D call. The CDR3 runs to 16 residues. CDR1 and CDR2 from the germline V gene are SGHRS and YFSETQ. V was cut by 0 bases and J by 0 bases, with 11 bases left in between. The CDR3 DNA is TGCGCCAGCAGCTTGGAAGTCGTACTTAGCACAGATACGCAGTATTTT. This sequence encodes CASSLEVVLSTDTQYF. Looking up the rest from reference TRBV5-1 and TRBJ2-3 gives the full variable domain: KAGVTQTPRYLIKTRGQQVTLSCSPISGHRSVSWYQQTPGQGLQFLFEYFSETQRNKGNFPGRFSGRQFSNSRSEMNVSTLELGDSALYLCASSLEVVLSTDTQYFGPGTRLTVL.

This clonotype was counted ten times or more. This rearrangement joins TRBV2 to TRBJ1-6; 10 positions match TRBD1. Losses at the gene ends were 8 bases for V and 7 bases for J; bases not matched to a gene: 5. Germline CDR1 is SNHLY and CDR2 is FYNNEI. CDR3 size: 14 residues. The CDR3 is CASQRDRGNSPLHF. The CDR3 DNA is TGTGCCAGCCAGCGGGACAGGGGAAATTCACCCCTCCACTTT.

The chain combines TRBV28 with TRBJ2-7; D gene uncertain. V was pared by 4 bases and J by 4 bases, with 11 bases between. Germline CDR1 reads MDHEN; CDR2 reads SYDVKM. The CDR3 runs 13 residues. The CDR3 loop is CASSSVVPYEQYF. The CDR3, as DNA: TGTGCCAGCAGTTCAGTGGTCCCATACGAGCAGTACTTC.

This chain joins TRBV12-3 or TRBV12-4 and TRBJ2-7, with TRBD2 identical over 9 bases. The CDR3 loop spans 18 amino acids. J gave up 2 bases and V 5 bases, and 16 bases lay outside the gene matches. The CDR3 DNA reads TGTGCCAGCAGTCCTATGACTAGCGGCAGGCGGGGGACCTACGAGCAGTACTTC. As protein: CASSPMTSGRRGTYEQYF.

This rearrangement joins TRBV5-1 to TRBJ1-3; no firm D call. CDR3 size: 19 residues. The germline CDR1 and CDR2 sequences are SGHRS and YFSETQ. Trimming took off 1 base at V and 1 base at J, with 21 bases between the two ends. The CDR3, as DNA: TGCGCCAGCAGCTTGTCCTCGCCTAGTTTACATGTTTCTGGAAACACCATATATTTT. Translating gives CASSLSSPSLHVSGNTIYF.

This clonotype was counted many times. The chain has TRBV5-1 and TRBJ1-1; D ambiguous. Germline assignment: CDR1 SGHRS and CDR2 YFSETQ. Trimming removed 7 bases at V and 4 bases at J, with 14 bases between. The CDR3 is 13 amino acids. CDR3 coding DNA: TGCGCCAGCTGGCGGGAGGATAGCACTGAAGCTTTCTTT. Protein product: CASWREDSTEAFF.

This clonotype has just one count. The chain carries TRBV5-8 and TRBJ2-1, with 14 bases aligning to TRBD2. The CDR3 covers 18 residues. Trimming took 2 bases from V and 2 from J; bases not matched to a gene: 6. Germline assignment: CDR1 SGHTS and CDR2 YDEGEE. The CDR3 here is CASSLSRLAGGTYNEQFF. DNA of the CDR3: TGTGCCAGCAGCTTAAGCCGACTAGCGGGGGGGACCTACAATGAGCAGTTCTTC.

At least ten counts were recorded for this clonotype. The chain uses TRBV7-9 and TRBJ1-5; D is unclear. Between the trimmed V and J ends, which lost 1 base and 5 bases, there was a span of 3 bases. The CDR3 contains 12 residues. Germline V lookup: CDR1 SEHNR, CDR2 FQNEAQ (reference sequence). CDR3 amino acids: CASSLGDQPQHF. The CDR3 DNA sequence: TGTGCCAGCAGCTTAGGGGATCAGCCCCAGCATTTT.

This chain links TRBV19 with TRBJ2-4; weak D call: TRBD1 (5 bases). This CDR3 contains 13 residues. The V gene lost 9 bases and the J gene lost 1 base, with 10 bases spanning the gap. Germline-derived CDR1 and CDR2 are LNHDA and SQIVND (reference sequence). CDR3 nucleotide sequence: TGTGCCAGCGGGCAGGGCGCCAAAAACATTCAGTACTTC. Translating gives CASGQGAKNIQYF. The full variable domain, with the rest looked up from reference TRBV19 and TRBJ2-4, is DGGITQSPKYLFRKEGQNVTLSCEQNLNHDAMYWYRQDPGQGLRLIYYSQIVNDFQKGDIAEGYSVSREKKESFPLTVTSAQKNPTAFYLCASGQGAKNIQYFGAGTRLSVL.

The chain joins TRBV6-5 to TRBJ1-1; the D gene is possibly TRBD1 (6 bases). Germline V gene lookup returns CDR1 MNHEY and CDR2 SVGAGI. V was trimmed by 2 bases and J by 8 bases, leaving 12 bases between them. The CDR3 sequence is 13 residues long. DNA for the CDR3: TGTGCCAGCAGTTACGGCAGGGGACTCGAAGCTTTCTTT. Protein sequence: CASSYGRGLEAFF.

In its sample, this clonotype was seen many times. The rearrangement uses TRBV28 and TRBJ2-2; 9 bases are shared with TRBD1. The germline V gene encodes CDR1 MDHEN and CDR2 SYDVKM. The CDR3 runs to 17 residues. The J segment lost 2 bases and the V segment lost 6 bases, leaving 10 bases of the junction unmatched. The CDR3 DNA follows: TGTGCCAGCAGCCCCCGTAGGACAGGGGTAAACACCGGGGAGCTGTTTTTT. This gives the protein CASSPRRTGVNTGELFF. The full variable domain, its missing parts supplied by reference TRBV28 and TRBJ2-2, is DVKVTQSSRYLVKRTGEKVFLECVQDMDHENMFWYRQDPGLGLRLIYFSYDVKMKEKGDIPEGYSVSREKKERFSLILESASTNQTSMYLCASSPRRTGVNTGELFFGEGSRLTVL.

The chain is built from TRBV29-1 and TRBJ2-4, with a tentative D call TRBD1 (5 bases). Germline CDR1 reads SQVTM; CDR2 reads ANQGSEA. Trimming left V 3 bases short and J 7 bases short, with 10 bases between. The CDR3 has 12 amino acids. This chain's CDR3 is CSVDTWGNIQYF. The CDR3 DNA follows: TGCAGCGTTGATACGTGGGGCAACATTCAGTACTTC.